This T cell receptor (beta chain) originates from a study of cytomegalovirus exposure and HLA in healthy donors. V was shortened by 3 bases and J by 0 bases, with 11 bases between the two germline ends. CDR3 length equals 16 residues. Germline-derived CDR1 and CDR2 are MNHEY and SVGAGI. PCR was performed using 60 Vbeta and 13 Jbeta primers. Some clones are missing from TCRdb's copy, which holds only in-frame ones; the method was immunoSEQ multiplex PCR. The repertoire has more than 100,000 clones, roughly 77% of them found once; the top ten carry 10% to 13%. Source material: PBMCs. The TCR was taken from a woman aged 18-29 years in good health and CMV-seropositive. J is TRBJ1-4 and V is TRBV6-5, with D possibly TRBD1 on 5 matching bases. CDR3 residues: CASSYHGGATNEKLFF. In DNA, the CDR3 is TGTGCCAGCAGTTATCACGGGGGAGCAACTAATGAAAAACTGTTTTTT.